A single T cell receptor (beta chain) is shown here with its context. The data were obtained in a study of blood T cell repertoires in COVID-19. The overall study: Spain, Italy and the United States supplied samples that represented acute and convalescent COVID-19. T cells, B-cell-depleted T cells, or PBMCs provided the cDNA or gDNA that served as material.

Original methodology: Estimates of nucleated cell counts were drawn from the amplification of reference gene primers. Profiling relied on immunoSEQ multiplex PCR, and the TCRdb table lists in-frame clones only, not all of them. For V, J and clone size, that table is used; D and trimming come from the DNA. The sample lists fewer than 250,000 clones, approximately 83% occurring once. The receptor's source is a human donor in a cohort sampled during active COVID-19. The sample comprised peripheral blood.

The CDR3 nucleotides are TGTGCCAGCAGCCCAGTACAGGGTACGGTGGGCGAGCAGTACTTC. This sequence encodes CASSPVQGTVGEQYF. The chain carries TRBV7-2 and TRBJ2-7, with a tentative D call TRBD1 (6 bases). Germline V CDR1 and CDR2: SGHTA, FQGNSA. V shed 5 bases and J shed 6 bases, with 20 bases lying between them. The length of the CDR3 is 15 residues.